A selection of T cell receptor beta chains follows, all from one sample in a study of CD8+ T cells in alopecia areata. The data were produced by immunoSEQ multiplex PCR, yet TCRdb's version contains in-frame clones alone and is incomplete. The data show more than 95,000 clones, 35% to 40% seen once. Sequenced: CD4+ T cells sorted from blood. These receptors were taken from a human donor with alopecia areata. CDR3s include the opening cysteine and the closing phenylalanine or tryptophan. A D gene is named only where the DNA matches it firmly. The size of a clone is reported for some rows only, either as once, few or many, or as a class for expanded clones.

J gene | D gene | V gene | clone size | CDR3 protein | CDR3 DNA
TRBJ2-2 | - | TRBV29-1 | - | CSVGTPNTGELFF | TGCAGCGTTGGGACACCTAACACCGGGGAGCTGTTTTTT
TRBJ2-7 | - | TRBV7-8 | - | CASSFLYEQYF | TGTGCCAGCAGCTTCCTGTACGAGCAGTACTTC
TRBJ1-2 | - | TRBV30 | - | CAWSQLFGNYGYTF | TGTGCCTGGAGCCAACTTTTCGGCAACTATGGCTACACCTTC
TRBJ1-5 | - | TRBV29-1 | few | CSVTMSLGNQPQHF | TGCAGCGTTACTATGTCTCTTGGGAATCAGCCCCAGCATTTT
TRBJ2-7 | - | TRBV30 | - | CASTDRDRDSTYEQYF | TGTGCCTCCACAGATCGAGACCGGGACTCAACCTACGAGCAGTACTTC
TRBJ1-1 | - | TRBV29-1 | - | CSVERGVNTEAFF | TGCAGCGTTGAGCGTGGGGTGAACACTGAAGCTTTCTTT
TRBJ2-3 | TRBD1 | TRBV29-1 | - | CSVVGTASFFTDTQYF | TGCAGCGTTGTCGGGACAGCCAGTTTCTTCACAGATACGCAGTATTTT
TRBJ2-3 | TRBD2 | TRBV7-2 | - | CASSPLGLAGADTQYF | TGTGCCAGCAGCCCCTTAGGGCTAGCGGGGGCAGATACGCAGTATTTT
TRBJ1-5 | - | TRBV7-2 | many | CASSLAGGNQPQHF | TGTGCCAGCAGCTTAGCCGGAGGCAATCAGCCCCAGCATTTT
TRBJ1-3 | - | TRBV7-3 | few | CASSLTRGRGNTIYF | TGTGCCAGCAGCTTAACCAGGGGACGCGGAAACACCATATATTTT
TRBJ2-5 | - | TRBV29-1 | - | CSVGGDGETQYF | TGCAGCGTTGGCGGGGACGGAGAGACCCAGTACTTC
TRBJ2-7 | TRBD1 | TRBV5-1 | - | CASSLQGVDHEQYF | TGCGCCAGCAGCTTACAGGGGGTCGACCACGAGCAGTACTTC
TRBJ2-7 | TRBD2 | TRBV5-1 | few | CASSSLAPYEQYF | TGCGCCAGCAGTTCACTAGCGCCCTACGAGCAGTACTTC
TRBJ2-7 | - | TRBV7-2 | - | CASSSSLGGVYEQYF | TGTGCCAGCAGCTCCTCTCTAGGGGGGGTCTACGAGCAGTACTTC
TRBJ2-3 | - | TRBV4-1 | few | CASSQERAGTFDTQYF | TGCGCCAGCAGCCAAGAGCGAGCGGGGACATTTGATACGCAGTATTTT
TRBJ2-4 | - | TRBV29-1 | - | CSVEVTRIQYF | TGCAGCGTTGAAGTCACGCGGATTCAGTACTTC